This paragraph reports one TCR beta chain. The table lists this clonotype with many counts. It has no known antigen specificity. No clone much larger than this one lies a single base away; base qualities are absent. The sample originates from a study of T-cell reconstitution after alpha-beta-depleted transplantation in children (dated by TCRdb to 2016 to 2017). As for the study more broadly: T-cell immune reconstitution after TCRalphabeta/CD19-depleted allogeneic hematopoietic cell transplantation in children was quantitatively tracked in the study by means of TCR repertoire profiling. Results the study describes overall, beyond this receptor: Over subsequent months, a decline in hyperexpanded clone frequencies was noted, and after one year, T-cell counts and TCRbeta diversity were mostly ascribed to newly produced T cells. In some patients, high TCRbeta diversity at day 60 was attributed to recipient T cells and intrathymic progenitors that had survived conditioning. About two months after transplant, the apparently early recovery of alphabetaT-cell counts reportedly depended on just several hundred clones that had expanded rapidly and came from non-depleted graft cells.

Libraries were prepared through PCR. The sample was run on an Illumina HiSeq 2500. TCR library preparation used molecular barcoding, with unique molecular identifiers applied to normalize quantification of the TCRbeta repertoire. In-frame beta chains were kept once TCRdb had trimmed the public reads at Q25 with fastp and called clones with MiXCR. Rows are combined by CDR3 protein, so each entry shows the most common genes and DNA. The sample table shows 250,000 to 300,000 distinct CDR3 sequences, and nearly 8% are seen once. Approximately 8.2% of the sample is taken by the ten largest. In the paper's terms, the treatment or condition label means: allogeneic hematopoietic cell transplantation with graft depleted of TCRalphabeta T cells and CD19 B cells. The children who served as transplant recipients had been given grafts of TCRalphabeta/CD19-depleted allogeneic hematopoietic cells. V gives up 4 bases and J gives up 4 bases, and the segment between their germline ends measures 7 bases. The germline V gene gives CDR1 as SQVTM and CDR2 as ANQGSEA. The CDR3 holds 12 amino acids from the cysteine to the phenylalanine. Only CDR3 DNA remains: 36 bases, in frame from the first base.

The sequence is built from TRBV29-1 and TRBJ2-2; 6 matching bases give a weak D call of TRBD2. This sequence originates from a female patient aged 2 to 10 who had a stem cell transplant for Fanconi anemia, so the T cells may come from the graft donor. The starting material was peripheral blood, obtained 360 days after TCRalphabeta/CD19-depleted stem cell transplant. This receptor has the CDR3 CSVVGGTGELFF. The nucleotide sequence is TGCAGCGTTGTGGGGGGCACCGGGGAGCTGTTTTTT.